The sample holds a few counts of the clone carrying this T cell receptor (beta chain). Its antigen is unknown. This entry is derived from a study of T-cell memory formation after mild COVID-19. The wider study: TCR clusters were mostly donor specific. Study-wide findings and caveats: Cross-reactive memory seemingly joined, as some responding clones were found in pre-infection memory. From day 15 to 85, contracting clones were balanced between CD4 and CD8, whereas later expanders leaned toward CD4+.

Constant-segment-primed 5'RACE gave TCR alpha and TCR beta cDNA libraries with sample barcodes and UMIs. TCRdb re-analysed the 5' RACE reads in MiXCR, keeping a single row per CDR3 protein. The data contain some 300,000 distinct CDR3 sequences, 20% to 25% of them singletons. The clonotype originates from a man in his late teens or twenties who had mild COVID-19 (a few samples of this study predate the infection). Cell type and time point are not known. Sequenced sample: PBMCs or a T cell subset sorted from them (not recorded which).

DNA for the CDR3: TGTGCCAGCAGCTCCCCCCCGGTAGGCAGGGGGCCTAAGTTCTTC. Translated: CASSSPPVGRGPKFF. The V call is TRBV7-9, the J call TRBJ2-1; 8 nucleotides agree with TRBD1. Trimming took 4 bases from V and 14 from J; bases not matched to a gene: 16. Germline assignment: CDR1 SEHNR and CDR2 FQNEAQ (reference sequence). This CDR3 has 15 residues.